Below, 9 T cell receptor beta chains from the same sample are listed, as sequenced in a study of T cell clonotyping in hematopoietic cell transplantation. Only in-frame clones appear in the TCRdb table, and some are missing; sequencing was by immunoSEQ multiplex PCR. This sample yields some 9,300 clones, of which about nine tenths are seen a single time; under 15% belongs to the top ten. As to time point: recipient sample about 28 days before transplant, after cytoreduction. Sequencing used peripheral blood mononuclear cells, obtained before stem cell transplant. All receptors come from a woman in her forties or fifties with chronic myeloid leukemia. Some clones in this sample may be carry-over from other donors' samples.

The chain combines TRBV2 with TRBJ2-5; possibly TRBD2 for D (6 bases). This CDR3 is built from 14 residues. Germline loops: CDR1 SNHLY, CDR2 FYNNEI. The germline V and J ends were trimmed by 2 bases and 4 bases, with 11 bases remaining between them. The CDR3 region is CASSERRDGETQYF. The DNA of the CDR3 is TGTGCCAGCAGTGAAAGGCGGGACGGAGAGACCCAGTACTTC.

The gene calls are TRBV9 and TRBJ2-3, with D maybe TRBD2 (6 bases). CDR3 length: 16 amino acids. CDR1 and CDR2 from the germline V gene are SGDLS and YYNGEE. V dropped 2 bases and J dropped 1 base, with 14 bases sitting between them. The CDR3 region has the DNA TGTGCCAGCAGCGTGGACCCTAGCGCGCGCACAGATACGCAGTATTTT. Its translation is CASSVDPSARTDTQYF.

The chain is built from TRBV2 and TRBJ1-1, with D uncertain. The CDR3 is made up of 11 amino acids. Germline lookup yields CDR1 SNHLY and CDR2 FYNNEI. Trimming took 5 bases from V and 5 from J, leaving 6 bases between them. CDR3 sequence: CASSLRTEAFF. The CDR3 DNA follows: TGTGCCAGCAGTCTTCGGACTGAAGCTTTCTTT.

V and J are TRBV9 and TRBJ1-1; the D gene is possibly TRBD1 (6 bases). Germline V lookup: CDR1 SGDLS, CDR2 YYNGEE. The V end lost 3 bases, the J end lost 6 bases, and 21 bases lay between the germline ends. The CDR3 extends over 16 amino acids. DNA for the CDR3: TGTGCCAGCAGCGCACCGACGGGGGCGGAAGGCTCTGAAGCTTTCTTT. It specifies CASSAPTGAEGSEAFF.

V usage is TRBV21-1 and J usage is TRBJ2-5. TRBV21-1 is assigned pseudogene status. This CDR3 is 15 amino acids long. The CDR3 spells CASSKDSGPQETQYF. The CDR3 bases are TGTGCCAGCAGCAAGGATTCAGGACCGCAAGAGACCCAGTACTTC.

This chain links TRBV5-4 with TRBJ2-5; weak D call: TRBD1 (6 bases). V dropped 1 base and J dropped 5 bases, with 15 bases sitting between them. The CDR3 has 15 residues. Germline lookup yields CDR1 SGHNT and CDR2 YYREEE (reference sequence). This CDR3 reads CASSLYEGVEETQYF. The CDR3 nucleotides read TGTGCCAGCAGCTTGTACGAGGGGGTCGAGGAGACCCAGTACTTC.

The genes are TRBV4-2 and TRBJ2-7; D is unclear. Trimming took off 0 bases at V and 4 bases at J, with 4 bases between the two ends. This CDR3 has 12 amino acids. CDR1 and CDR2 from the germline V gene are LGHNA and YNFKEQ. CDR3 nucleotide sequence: TGTGCCAGCAGCCAAGATCGATACGAGCAGTACTTC. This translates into CASSQDRYEQYF.

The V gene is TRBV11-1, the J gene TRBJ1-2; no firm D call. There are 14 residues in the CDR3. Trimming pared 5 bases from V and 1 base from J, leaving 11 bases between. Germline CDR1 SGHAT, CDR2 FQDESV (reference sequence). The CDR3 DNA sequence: TGTGCCAGCAGCCTAACCGACGGTAACTATGGCTACACCTTC. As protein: CASSLTDGNYGYTF. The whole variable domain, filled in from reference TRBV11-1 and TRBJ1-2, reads EAEVAQSPRYKITEKSQAVAFWCDPISGHATLYWYRQILGQGPELLVQFQDESVVDDSQLPKDRFSAERLKGVDSTLKIQPAELGDSAMYLCASSLTDGNYGYTFGSGTRLTVV.

The CDR3 DNA reads as TGTGCCAGCAGTGAATCTGTGGGACTAGCGGGAGATCAGTACTTC. Amino acid sequence: CASSESVGLAGDQYF. The V call is TRBV6-1, the J call TRBJ2-7; TRBD2 aligns across 14 bases. There are 15 residues in the CDR3. After removal of 2 bases from V and 10 bases from J, the junction contained 7 bases not matched to a gene. Germline V lookup: CDR1 MNHNS, CDR2 SASEGT.